Following are 9 T cell receptor beta chains from one sample sequenced in a study of T cell repertoires in cytomegalovirus infection. TCRdb fed the reads into MiXCR, producing one record per CDR3 protein. The sample lists approximately 910,000 distinct CDR3 sequences; more than 25% were seen once. The antigens of these receptors remain unknown. Material: cultured CD8+ T cells from PBMCs, obtained from culture after CMV antigen stimulation. Source of these receptors: a human donor in good health (CMV status not recorded). Some clones in this sample may be carry-over from other donors' samples.

The rearrangement joins TRBV27 to TRBJ2-3; D call uncertain. V lost 3 bases to trimming and J lost 2 bases, with 27 bases between them. This CDR3 is 20 amino acids long. CDR1 is MNHEY, CDR2 SMNVEV, per germline (reference sequence). CDR3 coding DNA: TGTGCCAGCAGTTTTTCCCTCATCACCATTTTAGCTCCCTACACAGATACGCAGTATTTT. This codes for CASSFSLITILAPYTDTQYF.

This rearrangement joins TRBV6-6 to TRBJ2-3, with 7 bases that match TRBD1. The V and J ends lost 10 bases and 1 base, in that order; junction bases with no gene match: 5. Germline lookup yields CDR1 MNHNY and CDR2 SVGAGI (reference sequence). The CDR3 has 13 amino acids. The CDR3 region is CATTGTRTDTQYF. CDR3 coding DNA: TGTGCCACGACAGGGACCCGCACAGATACGCAGTATTTT.

This clonotype was seen only a few times. The rearrangement links TRBV5-6 to TRBJ2-3; 7 nucleotides align to TRBD2. Germline CDR1 and CDR2: SGHDT and YYEEEE. With 4 bases clipped from V and 1 base from J, the junction kept 12 bases outside the gene matches. This CDR3 has 17 amino acids. The CDR3 is CASSATIRLAGTDTQYF. Written as DNA, the CDR3 is TGTGCCAGCAGCGCCACGATACGACTAGCTGGCACAGATACGCAGTATTTT.

There are a few counts of this clonotype. The chain uses TRBV19 and TRBJ2-3; possibly TRBD1 for D (6 bases). V lost 5 bases, J lost 0 bases, and 21 bases lay in between. Germline loops: CDR1 LNHDA, CDR2 SQIVND (reference sequence). The CDR3 consists of 18 residues. In DNA form, the CDR3 reads TGTGCCAGTAGTCTCCCTGGGCAGGGGTCTTTTAGCACAGATACGCAGTATTTT. This codes for CASSLPGQGSFSTDTQYF.

This chain uses TRBV7-9 with TRBJ2-2; perhaps TRBD2 as D (7 bases). The CDR3 runs to 15 residues. The ends were cut back, 5 bases at V and 6 bases at J, with 16 bases in the middle. CDR1 and CDR2 from the germline V gene are SEHNR and FQNEAQ (reference sequence). CDR3 amino acids: CASSPKGGIAGELFF. The CDR3 DNA follows: TGTGCCAGCAGCCCGAAGGGGGGGATCGCCGGGGAGCTGTTTTTT.

This chain uses TRBV6-5 with TRBJ1-5; D is unresolved. Germline V CDR1 and CDR2: MNHEY, SVGAGI. V was shortened by 6 bases and J by 0 bases, with 12 bases between the two germline ends. The CDR3 runs 15 residues. This chain's CDR3 is CASSHQAYSNQPQHF. DNA for the CDR3: TGTGCCAGCAGCCATCAGGCTTATAGCAATCAGCCCCAGCATTTT.

The CDR3 protein is CASSTGGEKLFF. DNA for the CDR3: TGTGCCAGCAGCACAGGGGGGGAAAAACTGTTTTTT. V gene TRBV7-9 combines with J gene TRBJ1-4; 8 nucleotides agree with TRBD1. CDR1 is SEHNR, CDR2 FQNEAQ, per germline (reference sequence). There are 12 residues in the CDR3. The junction had 1 base not matched to a gene; V was cut back by 5 bases and J by 8 bases.

Only one count was recorded for this clonotype. This chain connects TRBV27 to TRBJ1-5; D is unresolved. Trimming took off 2 bases at V and 9 bases at J, with 14 bases between the two ends. Per germline, CDR1 MNHEY and CDR2 SMNVEV (reference sequence). The CDR3 contains 14 residues. The CDR3 sequence: CASSLVCDSGPQHF. CDR3 coding DNA: TGTGCCAGCAGTTTAGTATGCGATTCGGGGCCCCAGCATTTT.

About this clonotype: It may be a read error: a sequence one base away is much more abundant. V usage is TRBV27 and J usage is TRBJ2-3; TRBD1 or TRBD2 may be the D gene (5 bases each). The CDR3 loop spans 13 amino acids. The germline CDR1 and CDR2 sequences are MNHEY and SMNVEV (reference sequence). The CDR3 loop reads CVSRDLDTDTQYF. The CDR3 DNA follows: TGTGTCAGCAGGGACCTAGACACAGATACGCAGTATTTT.